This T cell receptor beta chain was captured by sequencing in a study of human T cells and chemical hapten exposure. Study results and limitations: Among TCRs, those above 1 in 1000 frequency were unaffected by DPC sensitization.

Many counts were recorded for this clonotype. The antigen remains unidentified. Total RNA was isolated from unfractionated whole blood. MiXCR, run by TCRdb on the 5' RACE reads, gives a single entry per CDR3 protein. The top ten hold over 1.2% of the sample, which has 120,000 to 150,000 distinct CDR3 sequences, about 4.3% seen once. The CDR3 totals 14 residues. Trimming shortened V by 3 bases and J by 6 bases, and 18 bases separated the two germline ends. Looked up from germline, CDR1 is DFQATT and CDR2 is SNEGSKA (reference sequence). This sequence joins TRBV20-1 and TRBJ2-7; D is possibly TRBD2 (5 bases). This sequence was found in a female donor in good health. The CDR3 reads CSARAPDLGSEQYF. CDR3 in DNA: TGCAGTGCTAGGGCCCCGGACTTGGGTTCCGAGCAGTACTTC.